This TCR beta chain emerged from a study of T cells in Graves' hyperthyroidism and ophthalmopathy. In patients aged 18 to 65, hyperthyroidism was newly diagnosed, with duration under 2 months. It was RNA transcripts that yielded the amplified TCR beta CDR3 regions. When the TCR CDR3 underwent first-round RT-PCR, the HTBI primer set was used. MiXCR, run by TCRdb on the multiplex PCR reads, gives a single entry per CDR3 protein. The table shows over 700,000 distinct CDR3 sequences, with approximately 40% occurring only once. Comment on this clonotype: Sequence at one end of the junction differs from germline and may be a read error.

Germline V CDR1 and CDR2: SGHVS, FQNEAQ. The CDR3 loop spans 16 amino acids. The sequence derives from a man aged 18 to 29 with Graves' hyperthyroidism. The rearrangement links TRBV7-8 to TRBJ1-2, with a weak D call TRBD1 (6 bases). The material sequenced was blood. In nucleotides, the CDR3 is TGCGCCAGCAGCCAAGATTGGGGACAAGTGAGCTATGGCTACACCTTC. Amino acids: CASSQDWGQVSYGYTF.